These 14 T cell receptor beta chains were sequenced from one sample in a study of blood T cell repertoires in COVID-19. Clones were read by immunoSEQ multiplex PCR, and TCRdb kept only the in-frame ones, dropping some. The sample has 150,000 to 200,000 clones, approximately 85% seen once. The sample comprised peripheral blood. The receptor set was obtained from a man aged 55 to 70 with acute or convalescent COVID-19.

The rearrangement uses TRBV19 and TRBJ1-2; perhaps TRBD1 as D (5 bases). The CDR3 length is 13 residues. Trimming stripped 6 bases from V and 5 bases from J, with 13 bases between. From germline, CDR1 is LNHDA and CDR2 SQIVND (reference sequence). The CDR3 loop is CASSLGTAYGYTF. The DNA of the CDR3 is TGTGCCAGTAGCCTAGGGACTGCTTATGGCTACACCTTC. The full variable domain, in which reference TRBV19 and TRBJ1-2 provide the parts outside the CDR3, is DGGITQSPKYLFRKEGQNVTLSCEQNLNHDAMYWYRQDPGQGLRLIYYSQIVNDFQKGDIAEGYSVSREKKESFPLTVTSAQKNPTAFYLCASSLGTAYGYTFGSGTRLTVV.

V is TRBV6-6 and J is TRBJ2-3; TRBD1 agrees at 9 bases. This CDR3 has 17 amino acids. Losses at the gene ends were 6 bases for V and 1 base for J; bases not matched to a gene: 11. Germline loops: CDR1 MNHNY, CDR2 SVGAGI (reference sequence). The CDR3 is CASSRTAGTGRTDTQYF. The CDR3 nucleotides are TGTGCCAGCAGCCGAACCGCCGGGACAGGGCGCACAGATACGCAGTATTTT.

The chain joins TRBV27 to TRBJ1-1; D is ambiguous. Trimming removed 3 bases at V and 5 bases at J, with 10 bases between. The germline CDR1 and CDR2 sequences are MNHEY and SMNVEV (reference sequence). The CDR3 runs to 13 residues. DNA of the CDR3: TGTGCCAGCAGTTTTCTGGGCGGGACTGAAGCTTTCTTT. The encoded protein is CASSFLGGTEAFF.

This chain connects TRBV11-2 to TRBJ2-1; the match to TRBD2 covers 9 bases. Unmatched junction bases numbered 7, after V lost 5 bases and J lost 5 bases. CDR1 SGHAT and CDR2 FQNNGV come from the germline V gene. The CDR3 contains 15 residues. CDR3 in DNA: TGTGCCAGCAGCCCTAGCGGGACTAACCACAATGAGCAGTTCTTC. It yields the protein CASSPSGTNHNEQFF.

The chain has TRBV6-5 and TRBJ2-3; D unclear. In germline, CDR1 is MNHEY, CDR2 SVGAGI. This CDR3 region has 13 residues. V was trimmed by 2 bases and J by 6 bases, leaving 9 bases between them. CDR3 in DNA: TGTGCCAGCAGTTACGACACAAAGGATACGCAGTATTTT. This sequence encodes CASSYDTKDTQYF.

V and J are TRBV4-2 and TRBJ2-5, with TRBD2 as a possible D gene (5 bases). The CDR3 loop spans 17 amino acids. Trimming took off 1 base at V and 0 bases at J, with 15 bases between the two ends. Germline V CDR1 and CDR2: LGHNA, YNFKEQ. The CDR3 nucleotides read TGTGCCAGCAGCCAAGGAAGGACTTCCTGGTACCAAGAGACCCAGTACTTC. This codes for CASSQGRTSWYQETQYF.

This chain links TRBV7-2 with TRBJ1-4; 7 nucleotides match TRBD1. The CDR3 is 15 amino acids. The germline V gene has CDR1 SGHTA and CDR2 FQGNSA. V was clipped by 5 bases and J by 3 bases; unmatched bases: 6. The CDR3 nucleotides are TGTGCCAGCAGCCCAGGGGGTACGGCTAATGAAAAACTGTTTTTT. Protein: CASSPGGTANEKLFF.

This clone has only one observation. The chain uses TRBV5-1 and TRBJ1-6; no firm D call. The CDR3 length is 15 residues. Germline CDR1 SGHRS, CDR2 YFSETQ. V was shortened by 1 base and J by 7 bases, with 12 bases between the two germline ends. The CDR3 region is CASSLQSGGNSPLHF. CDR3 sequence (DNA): TGCGCCAGCAGCTTGCAATCGGGAGGGAATTCACCCCTCCACTTT.

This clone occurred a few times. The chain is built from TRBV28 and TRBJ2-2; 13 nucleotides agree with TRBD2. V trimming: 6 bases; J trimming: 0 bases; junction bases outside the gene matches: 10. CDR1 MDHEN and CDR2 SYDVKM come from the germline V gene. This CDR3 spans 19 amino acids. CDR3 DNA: TGTGCCAGCAGAATACTAGCGGGAGGGCCGTTCGCGAACACCGGGGAGCTGTTTTTT. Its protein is CASRILAGGPFANTGELFF.

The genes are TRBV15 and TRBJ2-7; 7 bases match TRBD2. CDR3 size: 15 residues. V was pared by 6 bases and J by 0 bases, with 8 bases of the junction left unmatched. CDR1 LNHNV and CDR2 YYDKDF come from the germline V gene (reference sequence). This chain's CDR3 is CATRFRGGSSYEQYF. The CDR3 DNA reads TGTGCCACCAGGTTCCGGGGAGGGAGCTCCTACGAGCAGTACTTC.

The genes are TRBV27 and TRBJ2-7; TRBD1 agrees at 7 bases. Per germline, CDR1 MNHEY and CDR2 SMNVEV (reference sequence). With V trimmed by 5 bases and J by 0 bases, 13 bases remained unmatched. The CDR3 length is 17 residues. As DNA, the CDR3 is TGTGCCAGCAGTCATTCGACAGGGACCCTCTTCTCCTACGAGCAGTACTTC. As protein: CASSHSTGTLFSYEQYF.

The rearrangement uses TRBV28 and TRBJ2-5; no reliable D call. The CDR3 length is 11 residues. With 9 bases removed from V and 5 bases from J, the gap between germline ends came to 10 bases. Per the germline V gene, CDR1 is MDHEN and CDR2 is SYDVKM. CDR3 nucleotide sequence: TGTGCCAGTAGGAAGAGGGAGACCCAGTACTTC. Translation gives CASRKRETQYF.

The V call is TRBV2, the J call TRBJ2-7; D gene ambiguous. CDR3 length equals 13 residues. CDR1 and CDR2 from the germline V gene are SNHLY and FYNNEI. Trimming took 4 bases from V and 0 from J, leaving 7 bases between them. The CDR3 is CASSVGGSYEQYF. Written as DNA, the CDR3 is TGTGCCAGCAGTGTTGGCGGCTCCTACGAGCAGTACTTC.

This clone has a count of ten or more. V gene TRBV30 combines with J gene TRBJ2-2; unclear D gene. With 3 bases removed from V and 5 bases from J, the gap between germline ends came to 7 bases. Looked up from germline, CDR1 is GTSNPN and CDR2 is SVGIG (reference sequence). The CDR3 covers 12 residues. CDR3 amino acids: CAWRSRTGELFF. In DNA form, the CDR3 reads TGTGCCTGGAGAAGTAGAACCGGGGAGCTGTTTTTT.